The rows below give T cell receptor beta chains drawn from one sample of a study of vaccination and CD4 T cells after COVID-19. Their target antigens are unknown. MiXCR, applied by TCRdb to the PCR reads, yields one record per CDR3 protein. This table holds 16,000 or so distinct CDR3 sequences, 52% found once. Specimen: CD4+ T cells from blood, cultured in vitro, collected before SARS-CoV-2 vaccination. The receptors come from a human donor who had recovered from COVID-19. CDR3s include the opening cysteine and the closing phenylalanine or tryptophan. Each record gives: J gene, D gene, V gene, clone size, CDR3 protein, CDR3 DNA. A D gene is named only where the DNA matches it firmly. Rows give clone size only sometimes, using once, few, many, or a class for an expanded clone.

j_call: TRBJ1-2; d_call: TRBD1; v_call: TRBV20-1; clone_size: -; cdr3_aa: CSASSPSITGQGIGYGYTF; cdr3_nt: TGCAGTGCTAGCTCCCCCTCTATAACGGGACAGGGAATAGGATATGGCTACACCTTC
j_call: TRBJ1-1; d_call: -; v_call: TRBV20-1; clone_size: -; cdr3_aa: CSARLVRAFF; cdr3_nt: TGCAGTGCTAGACTTGTAAGGGCCTTTTTT
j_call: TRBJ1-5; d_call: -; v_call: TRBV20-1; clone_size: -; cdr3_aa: CSAYIEGNQPQHF; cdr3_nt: TGCAGTGCTTACATAGAGGGCAATCAGCCCCAGCATTTT
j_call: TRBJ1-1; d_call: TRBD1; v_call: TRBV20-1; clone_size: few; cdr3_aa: CSAKGAGTASGTEAFF; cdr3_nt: TGCAGTGCTAAGGGGGCCGGGACAGCTTCGGGCACTGAAGCTTTCTTT
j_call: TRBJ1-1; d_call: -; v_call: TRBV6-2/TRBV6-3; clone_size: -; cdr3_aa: CASGSTGNTEAFF; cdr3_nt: TGTGCCAGCGGCTCCACAGGGAACACTGAAGCTTTCTTT
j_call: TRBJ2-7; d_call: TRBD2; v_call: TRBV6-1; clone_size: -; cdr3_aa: CASSRGTSGYEQYF; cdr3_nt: TGTGCCAGCAGCCGCGGGACTAGCGGCTACGAGCAGTACTTC
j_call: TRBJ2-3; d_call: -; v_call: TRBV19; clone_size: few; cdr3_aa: CASSIRGPESDTQYF; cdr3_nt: TGTGCCAGTAGTATTCGGGGACCCGAGTCGGATACGCAGTATTTT
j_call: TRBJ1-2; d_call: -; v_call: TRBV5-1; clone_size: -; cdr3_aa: CASSLDPNYGYTF; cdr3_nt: TGCGCCAGCAGCTTGGATCCAAACTATGGCTACACCTTC
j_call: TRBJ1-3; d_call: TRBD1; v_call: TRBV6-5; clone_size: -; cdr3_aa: CASSLTGTGSGNTIYF; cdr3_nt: TGTGCCAGCAGTTTAACCGGGACAGGGTCCGGAAACACCATATATTTT
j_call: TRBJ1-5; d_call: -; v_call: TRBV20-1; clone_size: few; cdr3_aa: CSARDAPGYSNQPQHF; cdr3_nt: TGCAGTGCTAGGGACGCTCCCGGGTATAGCAATCAGCCCCAGCATTTT
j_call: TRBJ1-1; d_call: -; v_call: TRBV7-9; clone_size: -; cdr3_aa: CASSLGQAWNTEAFF; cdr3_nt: TGTGCCAGCAGCTTAGGGCAGGCCTGGAACACTGAAGCTTTCTTT